This entry lists 30 T cell receptor beta chains sequenced from one sample in a study of blood T cell repertoires in COVID-19. The assay was immunoSEQ multiplex PCR, and TCRdb's table has in-frame clones only and misses some. The repertoire holds about 240,000 clones, with approximately 78% as singletons. The material sequenced was peripheral blood. These receptors were collected from a woman between 55 and 75 years old with active or convalescent COVID-19.

V usage is TRBV13 and J usage is TRBJ2-7; TRBD1 agrees at 7 bases. With V trimmed by 5 bases and J by 0 bases, 1 base remained unmatched. CDR1 is PRHDT, CDR2 FYEKMQ, per germline (reference sequence). The CDR3 totals 13 residues. As DNA, the CDR3 is TGTGCCAGCAGCCCAGGGGGCTCCTACGAGCAGTACTTC. Residues: CASSPGGSYEQYF.

The chain employs TRBV4-1 and TRBJ2-2; 7 bases are shared with TRBD1. V lost 4 bases to trimming and J lost 0 bases; unmatched junction nucleotides: 5. The CDR3 runs to 16 residues. The V gene's germline CDR1 is MGHRA and CDR2 YSYEKL. CDR3 sequence: CASSLSGQANTGELFF. CDR3 in DNA: TGCGCCAGCAGCCTCTCCGGACAGGCGAACACCGGGGAGCTGTTTTTT.

The chain carries TRBV6-5 and TRBJ1-2; 8 nucleotides match TRBD1. CDR1 and CDR2 from the germline V gene are MNHEY and SVGAGI. Trimming removed 6 bases from V and 3 bases from J; junction bases left unmatched: 6. This CDR3 is built from 14 residues. CDR3 loop: CASSGLTGDYGYTF. CDR3 sequence (DNA): TGTGCCAGCAGCGGACTGACAGGGGACTATGGCTACACCTTC.

V gene TRBV5-4 combines with J gene TRBJ1-6; 9 bases are shared with TRBD1. CDR1 is SGHNT, CDR2 YYREEE, per germline (reference sequence). The CDR3 consists of 14 residues. J was trimmed by 8 bases and V by 1 base; bases with no gene match: 1. The CDR3 protein is CASSLRTGDSPLHF. The CDR3 nucleotides are TGTGCCAGCAGCTTGCGGACAGGGGATTCACCCCTCCACTTT.

V usage is TRBV6-4 and J usage is TRBJ1-1; TRBD1 matches at 7 bases. Germline V CDR1 and CDR2: MRHNA, SNTAGT. Losses at the gene ends were 5 bases for V and 3 bases for J; bases not matched to a gene: 6. The CDR3 runs to 14 residues. The DNA for the CDR3 is TGTGCCAGCAGTTGGGACAGAAAGGACACTGAAGCTTTCTTT. It specifies CASSWDRKDTEAFF.

The V gene is TRBV5-6, the J gene TRBJ1-4, with TRBD1 matching 7 bases. CDR1 and CDR2 from the germline V gene are SGHDT and YYEEEE. The CDR3 sequence is 17 residues long. With V trimmed by 1 base and J by 0 bases, 6 bases remained unmatched. The CDR3 coding sequence is TGTGCCAGCAGCTTGTACCCAGGGACAGCAACTAATGAAAAACTGTTTTTT. This translates into CASSLYPGTATNEKLFF.

The chain recombines TRBV30 with TRBJ1-6, with D possibly being TRBD1 (6 bases). Germline CDR1 is GTSNPN and CDR2 is SVGIG (reference sequence). The CDR3 is made up of 13 amino acids. V gave up 3 bases and J gave up 7 bases, with 10 bases separating them. This CDR3 is CAWSRDTNSPLHF. CDR3 coding DNA: TGTGCCTGGAGCCGGGACACCAATTCACCCCTCCACTTT. The entire variable domain, with the rest obtained from reference TRBV30 and TRBJ1-6, is as follows: SQTIHQWPATLVQPVGSPLSLECTVEGTSNPNLYWYRQAAGRGLQLLFYSVGIGQISSEVPQNLSASRPQDRQFILSSKKLLLSDSGFYLCAWSRDTNSPLHFGNGTRLTVT.

The chain uses TRBV6-2 or TRBV6-3 and TRBJ1-2; D perhaps matches TRBD1 (5 bases). CDR3 length equals 15 residues. CDR1 and CDR2 from the germline V gene are MNHEY and SVGEGT. V gave up 0 bases and J gave up 6 bases, with 14 bases separating them. CDR3 in amino acids: CASSYSGRAGDGYTF. DNA of the CDR3: TGTGCCAGCAGTTACTCGGGCAGGGCAGGCGATGGCTACACCTTC.

The chain combines TRBV3-1 (or the pseudogene TRBV3-2) with TRBJ2-3; D possibly corresponds to TRBD2 (6 bases). CDR3 length: 17 amino acids. Germline V lookup: CDR1 LGHDT, CDR2 YNNKEL (reference sequence). Deletions cut 4 bases from V and 5 bases from J, with 22 bases between. The CDR3 is CASSLHLGTPGGDTQYF. In nucleotides, the CDR3 is TGTGCCAGCAGCCTACATCTCGGGACTCCCGGGGGAGATACGCAGTATTTT.

The V call is TRBV2, the J call TRBJ2-5; 10 bases are shared with TRBD1. Trimming removed 6 bases from V and 6 bases from J; junction bases left unmatched: 7. This CDR3 is built from 14 residues. Germline V gives CDR1 SNHLY, CDR2 FYNNEI. DNA for the CDR3: TGTGCCAGCAGGGTAGACAGGGGGCGACAGACCCAGTACTTC. Amino acids: CASRVDRGRQTQYF.

V is TRBV7-6 and J is TRBJ2-3, with TRBD2 identical over 8 bases. J lost 12 bases, V lost 5 bases, and 10 bases had no gene match. Germline lookup yields CDR1 SGHVS and CDR2 FNYEAQ. CDR3 length: 13 amino acids. CDR3 sequence (DNA): TGTGCCAGCAGCCGGTCGAGCGGGGGCCCCCAGTATTTT. Translation gives CASSRSSGGPQYF.

V usage is TRBV6-6 and J usage is TRBJ2-7, with 11 bases matching TRBD2. J was trimmed by 7 bases and V by 0 bases; bases with no gene match: 5. CDR1 is MNHNY and CDR2 is SVGAGI in the germline V gene (reference sequence). This CDR3 has 15 residues. Here the CDR3 DNA reads TGTGCCAGCAGTTACTCACTAGCGGGGGCGGGGGAGCAGTACTTC. Translation gives CASSYSLAGAGEQYF.

As to this clone: Germline is not matched at one junction end, which may reflect a read error. The V call is TRBV7-3, the J call TRBJ2-3; 7 nucleotides line up with TRBD1. This CDR3 has 15 residues. Germline CDR1 is SGHTA and CDR2 is FQGTGA. The CDR3 is CASSVTGVGLETQYF. CDR3 in DNA: TGTGCCAGCAGCGTAACAGGGGTCGGGCTGGAAACGCAGTATTTT.

The chain has TRBV3-1 (or the pseudogene TRBV3-2) and TRBJ2-1, with 9 nucleotides matching TRBD2. Germline V gene lookup returns CDR1 LGHDT and CDR2 YNNKEL (reference sequence). The CDR3 is 21 amino acids. Unmatched junction bases numbered 18, after V lost 3 bases and J lost 0 bases. The CDR3 loop is CASSHFPRGVAGESSYNEQFF. Here the CDR3 DNA reads TGTGCCAGCAGCCATTTCCCCCGGGGGGTAGCGGGGGAAAGCTCCTACAATGAGCAGTTCTTC.

The chain joins TRBV5-1 to TRBJ2-7, with 11 bases lining up with TRBD2. The V and J ends lost 4 bases and 4 bases, in that order; junction bases with no gene match: 4. Looked up from germline, CDR1 is SGHRS and CDR2 is YFSETQ. This CDR3 region has 14 residues. As DNA, the CDR3 is TGCGCCAGCAGCCCTAGCGGGGGGAGGTACGAGCAGTACTTC. Protein: CASSPSGGRYEQYF.

V and J are TRBV5-6 and TRBJ1-4; D uncertain. Germline CDR1 and CDR2: SGHDT and YYEEEE. V dropped 2 bases and J dropped 5 bases, with 7 bases sitting between them. This CDR3 region has 13 residues. CDR3 nucleotides: TGTGCCAGCAGCTTCGGGGTGAATGAAAAACTGTTTTTT. It encodes CASSFGVNEKLFF.

The V gene is TRBV9, the J gene TRBJ2-2, with D possibly TRBD2 on 5 matching bases. The CDR3 has 17 residues. The germline V gene encodes CDR1 SGDLS and CDR2 YYNGEE. The ends were cut back, 0 bases at V and 4 bases at J, with 16 bases in the middle. The CDR3 loop is CASSVAFGLGATGELFF. Written as DNA, the CDR3 is TGTGCCAGCAGCGTAGCTTTTGGACTGGGAGCCACCGGGGAGCTGTTTTTT. The full variable domain, in which reference TRBV9 and TRBJ2-2 provide the parts outside the CDR3, is DSGVTQTPKHLITATGQRVTLRCSPRSGDLSVYWYQQSLDQGLQFLIQYYNGEERAKGNILERFSAQQFPDLHSELNLSSLELGDSALYFCASSVAFGLGATGELFFGEGSRLTVL.

This clone has only a few counts. The V gene is TRBV5-8, the J gene TRBJ1-4; D unclear. Germline lookup yields CDR1 SGHTS and CDR2 YDEGEE. This CDR3 has 14 residues. V was clipped by 0 bases and J by 7 bases, with 10 bases between them. The CDR3 loop reads CASSLARRREKLFF. CDR3 bases: TGTGCCAGCAGCTTGGCGCGGCGGCGTGAAAAACTGTTTTTT.

This clone was observed once. The chain carries TRBV5-1 and TRBJ1-1; no reliable D call. The V end was cut by 0 bases, the J end by 1 base, with 7 bases between. The germline CDR1 and CDR2 sequences are SGHRS and YFSETQ. The CDR3 runs 14 residues. CDR3 sequence: CASSLANRNTEAFF. The CDR3 DNA reads TGCGCCAGCAGCTTGGCCAACAGGAACACTGAAGCTTTCTTT.

The chain carries TRBV27 and TRBJ2-5; TRBD2 matches 12 bases. Trimming took 5 bases from V and 6 from J; bases not matched to a gene: 7. This CDR3 spans 15 amino acids. Germline assignment: CDR1 MNHEY and CDR2 SMNVEV (reference sequence). The CDR3 nucleotides are TGTGCCAGCAGTACATGGACTAGCGGGGATCAGACCCAGTACTTC. Its translation: CASSTWTSGDQTQYF.

The genes are TRBV19 and TRBJ1-1; 9 nucleotides match TRBD1. Trimming at V came to 1 base and at J to 1 base, leaving 1 base not matched to a gene. Germline assignment: CDR1 LNHDA and CDR2 SQIVND (reference sequence). The length of the CDR3 is 15 residues. The CDR3: CASSIGGQGNTEAFF. The CDR3 region has the DNA TGTGCCAGTAGTATAGGGGGACAGGGGAACACTGAAGCTTTCTTT.

The chain has TRBV27 and TRBJ1-1; D is possibly TRBD1 (5 bases). This CDR3 is built from 16 residues. Germline V gene data show CDR1 as MNHEY and CDR2 as SMNVEV (reference sequence). V lost 2 bases and J 1 base, leaving 14 bases between the germline ends. CDR3 sequence: CASSLRGSIANTEAFF. DNA for the CDR3: TGTGCCAGCAGTTTAAGGGGCTCCATAGCGAACACTGAAGCTTTCTTT.

The rearrangement joins TRBV10-1 to TRBJ2-1, with D tentatively TRBD2 (7 bases). Per germline, CDR1 WNHNN and CDR2 SYGVQD (reference sequence). Trimming took off 8 bases at V and 10 bases at J, with 27 bases between the two ends. The CDR3 runs to 16 residues. DNA for the CDR3: TGCGCCAGCTCCGGGGGGCGAGGATTTGTGCGGGACGAGCAGTTCTTC. This translates into CASSGGRGFVRDEQFF.

A note on this clone: This sample includes further DNA sequences coding for the same CDR3. This rearrangement joins TRBV4-1 to TRBJ1-5, with a weak D call TRBD1 (6 bases). This CDR3 is built from 13 residues. Germline assignment: CDR1 MGHRA and CDR2 YSYEKL. The ends were cut back, 4 bases at V and 2 bases at J, with 6 bases in the middle. The CDR3, as DNA: TGCGCCAGCAGCCGGACAGGCAATCAGCCCCAGCATTTT. As protein: CASSRTGNQPQHF.

The V and J genes are TRBV7-9 and TRBJ1-1; TRBD1 aligns across 11 bases. V dropped 4 bases and J dropped 3; count of bases not matched to a gene: 7. Germline V gene data show CDR1 as SEHNR and CDR2 as FQNEAQ (reference sequence). The CDR3 has 16 amino acids. The CDR3 loop reads CASSSGTGGGDTEAFF. The CDR3 nucleotides are TGTGCCAGCAGCTCCGGGACAGGGGGTGGGGACACTGAAGCTTTCTTT.

This clone was observed a few times. The chain couples TRBV19 to TRBJ1-2; D not resolved. The CDR3 runs to 16 residues. The ends were cut back, 11 bases at V and 3 bases at J, with 25 bases in the middle. Germline lookup yields CDR1 LNHDA and CDR2 SQIVND (reference sequence). CDR3 bases: TGTGCCGGAGGACGTGGCCCGCTCCGATGGGACTATGGCTACACCTTC. Translated, it gives CAGGRGPLRWDYGYTF.

This clone came up a few times. This sequence joins TRBV2 and TRBJ1-2, with 8 bases identical to TRBD1. Trimming removed 6 bases from V and 6 bases from J; junction bases left unmatched: 12. The length of the CDR3 is 15 residues. Germline V gene lookup returns CDR1 SNHLY and CDR2 FYNNEI. The CDR3 DNA follows: TGTGCCAGCAGCGCCCAAGGGACAGGTTCCCATGGCTACACCTTC. Translation gives CASSAQGTGSHGYTF.

The V and J genes are TRBV2 and TRBJ2-1; 10 bases line up with TRBD2. J lost 7 bases, V lost 6 bases, and 9 bases had no gene match. This CDR3 is 15 amino acids long. Germline CDR1 SNHLY, CDR2 FYNNEI. The CDR3 bases are TGTGCCAGCAGCCAACTAGCGGGGATGGTGAATGAGCAGTTCTTC. Its protein is CASSQLAGMVNEQFF.

The J gene is TRBJ2-1, the V gene TRBV19; possible D gene TRBD2, 7 bases. With 6 bases removed from V and 2 bases from J, the gap between germline ends came to 17 bases. CDR3 length equals 16 residues. The germline CDR1 and CDR2 sequences are LNHDA and SQIVND (reference sequence). CDR3 sequence (DNA): TGTGCCAGTAGCATACCACGGGGGGCCACCTACAATGAGCAGTTCTTC. It translates to CASSIPRGATYNEQFF.

The chain joins TRBV29-1 to TRBJ1-2; a weak D match, TRBD1 (6 bases). This CDR3 has 14 residues. Germline CDR1 reads SQVTM; CDR2 reads ANQGSEA. V lost 7 bases and J 7 bases, leaving 22 bases between the germline ends. The CDR3 sequence: CSGFSDSLLGGYTF. In DNA, the CDR3 is TGCAGCGGCTTTTCGGACAGCCTTTTGGGTGGCTACACCTTC.